A single sample gave rise to the 16 T cell receptor beta chains below, sequenced in a study of shared clonotypes between healthy human individuals. Profiled with immunoSEQ multiplex PCR; TCRdb holds only in-frame clones, not every one. The sample holds approximately 2,200,000 clones, roughly 91% seen once. Naive CD8 cells lacked CD45RO, underwent positive selection for CCR7 and left out terminally differentiated effector memory CD45RA+ cells. The sequenced sample consisted of naive CD8+ T cells from PBMCs. The receptors were sampled from a man in his late teens or twenties in good health. Some clones in this sample may be carry-over from other donors' samples.

The V and J genes are TRBV21-1 and TRBJ1-1. TRBV21-1 represents a pseudogene. This CDR3 is 19 amino acids long. CDR3 DNA: TGTGCCAGCAGCAAAGTCCACTTTTACCAAGCATCGTGTAACACTGAAGCTTTCTTT. Translated: CASSKVHFYQASCNTEAFF.

The rearrangement uses TRBV6-5 and TRBJ2-7, with D tentatively TRBD1 (5 bases). Looked up from germline, CDR1 is MNHEY and CDR2 is SVGAGI. V gave up 2 bases and J gave up 0 bases, with 14 bases separating them. This CDR3 spans 16 amino acids. In DNA, the CDR3 is TGTGCCAGCAGTTACAATGGACAATGGGCCTCCTACGAGCAGTACTTC. Protein: CASSYNGQWASYEQYF.

The J gene is TRBJ1-2, the V gene TRBV4-1, with TRBD1 matching over 7 bases. The CDR3 runs 17 residues. J was trimmed by 6 bases and V by 1 base; bases with no gene match: 14. Germline V gene data show CDR1 as MGHRA and CDR2 as YSYEKL. For the CDR3, the DNA is TGCGCCAGCAGCCAAGTGAAGGGGGCTATTGGTAAAAATGGCTACACCTTC. Protein sequence: CASSQVKGAIGKNGYTF.

About this clone itself: The sample holds other DNA sequences that translate to the same CDR3. The chain has TRBV9 and TRBJ1-5; perhaps TRBD1 as D (6 bases). The V gene lost 0 bases and the J gene lost 5 bases, with 12 bases spanning the gap. The CDR3 is 15 residues long. Germline assignment: CDR1 SGDLS and CDR2 YYNGEE. CDR3 loop: CASSVGGRGDQPQHF. CDR3 sequence (DNA): TGTGCCAGCAGCGTAGGGGGGCGCGGGGATCAGCCCCAGCATTTT. Filled out from reference TRBV9 and TRBJ1-5, the complete variable domain reads DSGVTQTPKHLITATGQRVTLRCSPRSGDLSVYWYQQSLDQGLQFLIQYYNGEERAKGNILERFSAQQFPDLHSELNLSSLELGDSALYFCASSVGGRGDQPQHFGDGTRLSIL.

The V and J genes are TRBV6-5 and TRBJ2-1, with TRBD2 identical over 9 bases. The CDR3 totals 13 residues. Germline V gives CDR1 MNHEY, CDR2 SVGAGI. Losses at the gene ends were 6 bases for V and 10 bases for J; bases not matched to a gene: 7. The CDR3 here is CASSDDLAGEQFF. The CDR3 DNA follows: TGTGCCAGCAGCGACGATCTAGCGGGAGAGCAGTTCTTC.

The rearrangement joins TRBV5-6 to TRBJ1-1; TRBD1 is a possible D gene (5 bases). The CDR3 has 14 amino acids. Germline values: CDR1 SGHDT, CDR2 YYEEEE. V lost 2 bases and J lost 4, with 12 bases in between. CDR3 coding DNA: TGTGCCAGCAGCTTCAATCGGGGGGGCACTGAAGCTTTCTTT. Amino acid sequence: CASSFNRGGTEAFF.

A note on this clone: Other DNA sequences from this sample encode an identical CDR3 as well. The rearrangement joins TRBV7-3 to TRBJ2-3, with 7 bases lining up with TRBD1. V shed 5 bases, J shed 0 bases, and the junction held 5 bases outside the gene matches. This CDR3 spans 15 amino acids. Germline CDR1 SGHTA, CDR2 FQGTGA. The CDR3 DNA is TGTGCCAGCAGCCTAGGGACAGCTAGCACAGATACGCAGTATTTT. Translation gives CASSLGTASTDTQYF.

The V and J genes are TRBV6-5 and TRBJ2-4; no clear D gene. V lost 6 bases and J 8 bases, leaving 11 bases between the germline ends. There are 12 residues in the CDR3. CDR1 is MNHEY and CDR2 is SVGAGI in the germline V gene. The CDR3 spells CASSPVWDIQYF. CDR3 DNA: TGTGCCAGCAGCCCCGTCTGGGACATTCAGTACTTC.

The chain couples TRBV30 to TRBJ1-2, with D perhaps matching TRBD1 (5 bases). The CDR3 length is 15 residues. CDR1 GTSNPN and CDR2 SVGIG come from the germline V gene (reference sequence). Deletions cut 2 bases from V and 4 bases from J, with 17 bases between. The CDR3 DNA follows: TGTGCCTGGAGTTCCGACCTGGGACGGATCTATGGCTACACCTTC. Protein sequence: CAWSSDLGRIYGYTF. The full variable domain, completed using reference TRBV30 and TRBJ1-2, is SQTIHQWPATLVQPVGSPLSLECTVEGTSNPNLYWYRQAAGRGLQLLFYSVGIGQISSEVPQNLSASRPQDRQFILSSKKLLLSDSGFYLCAWSSDLGRIYGYTFGSGTRLTVV.

V is TRBV30 and J is TRBJ2-5, with TRBD2 as a possible D gene (5 bases). Germline V gene data show CDR1 as GTSNPN and CDR2 as SVGIG (reference sequence). Trimming shortened V by 0 bases and J by 4 bases, and 15 bases separated the two germline ends. The CDR3 is 15 residues long. The CDR3 sequence: CAWSVPLALGETQYF. The CDR3 nucleotides read TGTGCCTGGAGTGTTCCCCTAGCCCTGGGAGAGACCCAGTACTTC. The whole variable domain, filled in from reference TRBV30 and TRBJ2-5, reads SQTIHQWPATLVQPVGSPLSLECTVEGTSNPNLYWYRQAAGRGLQLLFYSVGIGQISSEVPQNLSASRPQDRQFILSSKKLLLSDSGFYLCAWSVPLALGETQYFGPGTRLLVL.

The gene calls are TRBV5-6 and TRBJ1-2; D gene uncertain. CDR3 size: 13 residues. V was trimmed by 6 bases and J by 7 bases, leaving 16 bases between them. Germline lookup yields CDR1 SGHDT and CDR2 YYEEEE. The chain's CDR3 is CASKYGDPRGYTF. CDR3 coding DNA: TGTGCCAGCAAGTATGGGGATCCTCGTGGCTACACCTTC.

The chain carries TRBV2 and TRBJ2-5, with 9 bases fitting TRBD1. Germline CDR1 reads SNHLY; CDR2 reads FYNNEI. The CDR3 extends over 13 amino acids. V trimming: 6 bases; J trimming: 5 bases; junction bases outside the gene matches: 4. The CDR3 DNA is TGTGCCAGCAGGACGACAGGGGGGGAGACCCAGTACTTC. It specifies CASRTTGGETQYF.

The V gene is TRBV5-6, the J gene TRBJ2-1; the D is unclear. CDR3 length: 13 amino acids. The V and J ends lost 1 base and 10 bases respectively, with 12 bases between them. CDR1 is SGHDT, CDR2 YYEEEE, per germline. In DNA, the CDR3 is TGTGCCAGCAGCTTGTGCCCGGAGTGCGAGCAGTTCTTC. It yields the protein CASSLCPECEQFF. Full variable domain (outside the CDR3, taken from reference TRBV5-6 and TRBJ2-1): DAGVTQSPTHLIKTRGQQVTLRCSPKSGHDTVSWYQQALGQGPQFIFQYYEEEERQRGNFPDRFSGHQFPNYSSELNVNALLLGDSALYLCASSLCPECEQFFGPGTRLTVL.

The rearrangement uses TRBV5-8 and TRBJ2-7; 12 bases line up with TRBD2. J lost 0 bases, V lost 2 bases, and 3 bases had no gene match. Germline CDR1 reads SGHTS; CDR2 reads YDEGEE. The CDR3 is 16 residues long. CDR3 in DNA: TGTGCCAGCAGCTTACTAGCGGGAGGCCTCTCCTACGAGCAGTACTTC. It is translated as CASSLLAGGLSYEQYF.

A remark on this clone: This CDR3 is also generated by other DNA sequences in the sample. J is TRBJ1-1 and V is TRBV6-5; 7 bases fit TRBD1. V was clipped by 0 bases and J by 4 bases; unmatched bases: 2. CDR1 MNHEY and CDR2 SVGAGI come from the germline V gene. The CDR3 spans 14 residues. The CDR3 spells CASSYSEGATEAFF. The CDR3 nucleotides are TGTGCCAGCAGTTACTCGGAGGGGGCCACTGAAGCTTTCTTT.

J is TRBJ2-7 and V is TRBV14; unclear D gene. V gave up 1 base and J gave up 4 bases, with 14 bases separating them. Germline V gives CDR1 SGHDN, CDR2 FVKESK. The CDR3 is 15 residues long. The CDR3 region has the DNA TGTGCCAGCAGCCAAGTTCAAGGGATTCGTTACGAGCAGTACTTC. It translates to CASSQVQGIRYEQYF.